This TCR beta chain was identified during a study of tumor-infiltrating lymphocytes in primary liver carcinoma. Germline lookup yields CDR1 MNHEY and CDR2 SVGEGT. The CDR3 contains 11 residues. Notes on the study in general: Blood trailed tumors significantly in top-250-clone fraction (p = 0.039).

Germline DNA was also extracted, and blood RNA was taken from unsorted whole blood. Patients showed chronic HBV infection and an absence of prior treatment. Roughly 4.1 milliliters of peripheral blood were drawn presurgically. A constant-region primer primed TCR beta cDNA synthesis from roughly 500 ng of total RNA. Three rounds of nested multiplex PCR with slightly modified ARM-PCR produced TCR beta libraries. A C-beta reverse primer and TRBV1-TRBV30 forward primers served in each of the first two PCR rounds, at 9 to 10 cycles apiece. In TCRdb, the multiplex PCR reads were re-called with MiXCR into one record per CDR3 protein. The sample holds a few hundred thousand distinct CDR3 sequences; 50% to 75% are singletons and the top ten take about 18%. This clonotype was found a few times. The antigen remains unidentified. This clone may be a read error of a much larger clone one base away.

The TCR comes from a woman aged 25 to 39 with primary liver carcinoma and hepatitis B virus infection. The chain has TRBV6-2 or TRBV6-3 and TRBJ1-1; no firm D call. The sequenced sample consisted of peripheral blood. The CDR3 DNA is TGTGCCAGCAGTAACAGAGGTGAAGCTTCCTTT. Amino acid sequence: CASSNRGEASF.